This T cell receptor beta chain was recovered during a study of T cells in localized non-small cell lung cancer. Regarding the study as a whole: Uninvolved adjacent lung showed the highest T cell clonality, exceeding tumor. Overall survival was longer when the density of T cells in the blood was higher. Heterogeneity is still possible, as just one tumor region was sequenced.

TCRdb keeps only in-frame clones here, not all; method: immunoSEQ multiplex PCR. The data contain approximately 3,300 clones, about a quarter of them seen just once; the ten biggest clones take up more than 13%. With 6 bases clipped from V and 4 bases from J, the junction kept 5 bases outside the gene matches. The CDR3 length is 15 residues. Looked up from germline, CDR1 is SGDLS and CDR2 is YYNGEE. This clone was seen more than once but under ten times. Its antigen is not identified. The chain recombines TRBV9 with TRBJ2-1; 12 bases line up with TRBD2. This sequence was found in a male donor aged 60 or older with stage I lung adenocarcinoma. The material sequenced was lung tumor tissue, taken before any cancer treatment. The CDR3 loop reads CASIPTSGSYNEQFF. The CDR3 nucleotides read TGTGCCAGCATCCCGACTAGCGGGAGTTACAATGAGCAGTTCTTC.